This TCR beta chain was identified during a study of control samples from healthy donors and cancer patients. The data were produced by immunoSEQ multiplex PCR, yet TCRdb's version contains in-frame clones alone and is incomplete. The sample holds 130,000 to 150,000 clones, 89% seen once. This CDR3 has 15 residues. CDR1 is SGHVS and CDR2 is FQNEAQ in the germline V gene. V was trimmed by 0 bases and J by 3 bases, leaving 12 bases between them. This clonotype was obtained from a man aged 25-40 years in good health. The sequencing sample was made of blood. This rearrangement joins TRBV7-8 to TRBJ2-7; D possibly corresponds to TRBD2 (6 bases). Here the CDR3 DNA reads TGTGCCAGCAGCTTAGCCTCTAGCGTTAGCTACGAGCAGTACTTC. Translating it yields CASSLASSVSYEQYF.